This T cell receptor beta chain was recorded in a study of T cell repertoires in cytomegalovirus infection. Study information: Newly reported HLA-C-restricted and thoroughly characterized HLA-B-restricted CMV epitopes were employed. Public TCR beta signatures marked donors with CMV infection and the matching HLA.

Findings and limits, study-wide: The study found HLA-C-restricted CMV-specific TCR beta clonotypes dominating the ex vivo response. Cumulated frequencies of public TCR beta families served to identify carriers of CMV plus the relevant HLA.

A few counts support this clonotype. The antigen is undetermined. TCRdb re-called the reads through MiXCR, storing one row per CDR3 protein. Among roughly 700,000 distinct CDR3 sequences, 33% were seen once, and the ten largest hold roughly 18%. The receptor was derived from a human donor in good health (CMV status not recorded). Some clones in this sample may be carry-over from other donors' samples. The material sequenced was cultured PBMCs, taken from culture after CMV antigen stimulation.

Written as DNA, the CDR3 is TGTGCCAGCAGTGCCTACAGAGGCGGGGAGCTGTTTTTT. It codes for CASSAYRGGELFF. The genes are TRBV12-3 or TRBV12-4 and TRBJ2-2; no reliable D call. Trimming shortened V by 5 bases and J by 7 bases, and 11 bases separated the two germline ends. This CDR3 is built from 13 residues.